This passage covers 12 T cell receptor beta chains from one sample sequenced in a study of neurological immune-mediated disorders (dated by TCRdb to between 2017 and 2020). Library creation used 5' RACE. Sequenced using an Illumina HiSeq 2500. TCRdb handled the public reads itself, with Q25 trimming in fastp and clone calling in MiXCR, and kept productive beta chains. Identical CDR3 proteins give one entry, which carries the most common genes and DNA. A total of more than 75,000 distinct CDR3 sequences appear in this sample, 4.5% to 6.5% of them only once. Clones ranked in the top ten supply about 2.4% of the sample. Sample: PBMCs. The origin of the receptors is a woman in her 30s with multiple sclerosis.

The chain is built from TRBV20-1 and TRBJ2-5; D remains unclear. Trimming took 3 bases from V and 5 from J, leaving 13 bases between them. CDR3 size: 13 residues. The germline gives CDR1 DFQATT, CDR2 SNEGSKA (reference sequence). The CDR3 DNA is TGCAGTGCTAGTTCTAGGATTCGGGAGACCCAGTACTTC. It yields the protein CSASSRIRETQYF.

This clonotype was seen repeatedly, ten times or more. CDR3 loop: CSARDLAGGSYNEQFF. The CDR3 bases are TGCAGTGCTAGAGATCTAGCGGGGGGTTCCTACAATGAGCAGTTCTTC. The rearrangement links TRBV20-1 to TRBJ2-1, with TRBD2 matching over 11 bases. The ends lost 0 bases at V and 1 base at J; junction bases unmatched: 2. The CDR3 is 16 residues long. The germline CDR1 and CDR2 sequences are DFQATT and SNEGSKA (reference sequence).

Concerning this clonotype itself: Possible read error: a much larger clone is one base away. V usage is TRBV12-3 or TRBV12-4 and J usage is TRBJ2-1; 9 bases align to TRBD2. The CDR3 totals 15 residues. For the CDR3, the DNA is TGTACCAGCACCCGCGGGGGGGCCAATTACAATGAGCAGTTCTTC. Its translation: CTSTRGGANYNEQFF.

This clonotype is labeled medium-sized. V and J are TRBV13 and TRBJ1-1; maybe TRBD1 (5 bases). The CDR3 is made up of 15 amino acids. Germline V gene data show CDR1 as PRHDT and CDR2 as FYEKMQ (reference sequence). With 6 bases removed from V and 0 bases from J, the gap between germline ends came to 14 bases. CDR3 region: CASRVRGGMNTEAFF. The CDR3 region has the DNA TGTGCCAGCAGGGTGAGGGGCGGAATGAACACTGAAGCTTTCTTT.

Points on this clonotype: A much larger clone is a single base away; this may be a read error. J is TRBJ2-5 and V is TRBV20-1; the D gene is possibly TRBD2 (6 bases). CDR1 and CDR2 from the germline V gene are DFQATT and SNEGSKA (reference sequence). There are 10 residues in the CDR3. Trimming took off 5 bases at V and 10 bases at J, with 11 bases between the two ends. CDR3 sequence (DNA): TGCAGTGCTGGGGGGAGGAACCAGTACTTC. This codes for CSAGGRNQYF.

This clonotype came up many times. The chain couples TRBV5-5 to TRBJ1-2; TRBD1 agrees at 7 bases. The CDR3 extends over 13 amino acids. Germline assignment: CDR1 SGHKS and CDR2 YYEKEE (reference sequence). The V gene end was trimmed by 9 bases and the J gene end by 4 bases; junction bases not matched to a gene: 9. The CDR3 reads CATEDRDSYGYTF. The CDR3 nucleotides read TGTGCCACTGAAGACAGGGACTCCTATGGCTACACCTTC. The full variable domain, its missing parts supplied by reference TRBV5-5 and TRBJ1-2, is DAGVTQSPTHLIKTRGQQVTLRCSPISGHKSVSWYQQVLGQGPQFIFQYYEKEERGRGNFPDRFSARQFPNYSSELNVNALLLGDSALYLCATEDRDSYGYTFGSGTRLTVV.

Ten or more counts support this clonotype. The chain carries TRBV19 and TRBJ2-2; TRBD2 matches at 7 bases. The trim removed 2 bases at V and 3 bases at J, leaving 3 bases unmatched. In germline, CDR1 is LNHDA, CDR2 SQIVND (reference sequence). This CDR3 spans 15 amino acids. The CDR3 region has the DNA TGTGCCAGTAGTATAACGGGGGGATACACCGGGGAGCTGTTTTTT. Translating gives CASSITGGYTGELFF.

This clonotype was seen ten or more times. The chain carries TRBV5-5 and TRBJ1-1; D unclear. This CDR3 region has 14 residues. Per the germline V gene, CDR1 is SGHKS and CDR2 is YYEKEE (reference sequence). V gave up 2 bases and J gave up 7 bases, with 15 bases separating them. CDR3 protein: CASSFGSPTSEAFF. Here the CDR3 DNA reads TGTGCCAGCAGCTTCGGGTCACCCACTAGTGAAGCTTTCTTT.

The chain uses TRBV27 and TRBJ1-5; 8 nucleotides match TRBD1. The CDR3 runs 14 residues. The V gene's germline CDR1 is MNHEY and CDR2 SMNVEV (reference sequence). V lost 4 bases and J lost 7; bases outside the gene matches: 6. The CDR3 protein is CASSSDRGKQPQHF. CDR3 in DNA: TGTGCCAGCAGTTCCGACAGGGGAAAACAGCCCCAGCATTTT.

This clonotype was counted ten times or more. This chain uses TRBV5-1 with TRBJ2-5; D is undetermined. The CDR3 length is 14 residues. Germline assignment: CDR1 SGHRS and CDR2 YFSETQ. With 4 bases removed from V and 4 bases from J, the gap between germline ends came to 14 bases. The CDR3 reads CASSTVTLGETQYF. The CDR3, as DNA: TGCGCCAGCAGCACGGTAACCTTAGGAGAGACCCAGTACTTC.

This clonotype was detected ten times or more. V gene TRBV6-6 combines with J gene TRBJ1-1; D unclear. From germline, CDR1 is MNHNY and CDR2 SVGAGI (reference sequence). The germline V and J ends were trimmed by 6 bases and 4 bases, with 9 bases remaining between them. The CDR3 is made up of 12 amino acids. CDR3 region: CASSLKGTEAFF. For the CDR3, the DNA is TGTGCCAGCAGCCTTAAGGGCACTGAAGCTTTCTTT.

This clonotype was found many times. This chain uses TRBV12-3 or TRBV12-4 with TRBJ2-1; TRBD2 matches at 8 bases. With V trimmed by 6 bases and J by 13 bases, 11 bases remained unmatched. The CDR3 contains 13 residues. This CDR3 reads CASSPLGGLAQFF. As DNA, the CDR3 is TGTGCCAGCAGCCCTTTGGGAGGACTAGCTCAGTTCTTC.